The table lists the clone carrying this T cell receptor (beta chain) with a few counts. Its matching antigen is unknown. One heparinised blood draw averaging roughly 120 mL was given by each donor. Between the trimmed V and J ends, which lost 7 bases and 1 base, there was a span of 13 bases. CDR3 length: 14 amino acids. Germline V gene sequence: CDR1 SEHNR, CDR2 FQNEAQ (reference sequence). This sample was taken from a study of beta chain features in type 1 diabetes. The authors reverse transcribed all of the isolated RNA, so sequencing captured expressed TCRB transcripts. The table came from immunoSEQ multiplex PCR; TCRdb's copy has only in-frame clones and leaves some out. Of 620,000 or so clones detected, 15% appear once; the ten largest clones hold about 0.097%. Study results and caveats: In all four CD4+ subsets, TCRB CDR3 length was significantly, moderately reduced in type 1 diabetes.

This TCR was sampled from a man between 18 and 35 years old in good health. The sample was naive CD4+ T cells from blood. The chain joins TRBV7-9 to TRBJ1-1; D gene unclear. The CDR3 DNA is TGTGCCAGCACCCAAAATCTGGGGAACACTGAAGCTTTCTTT. Protein: CASTQNLGNTEAFF.